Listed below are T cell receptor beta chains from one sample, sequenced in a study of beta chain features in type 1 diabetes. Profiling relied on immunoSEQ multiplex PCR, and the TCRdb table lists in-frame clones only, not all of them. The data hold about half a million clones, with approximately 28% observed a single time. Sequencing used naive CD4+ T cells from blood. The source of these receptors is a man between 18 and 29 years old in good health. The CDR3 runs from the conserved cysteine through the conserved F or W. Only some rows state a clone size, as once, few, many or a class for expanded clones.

cdr3_aa: CASRYLAGDSYEQYF
clone_size: NA
v_call: TRBV7-9

cdr3_aa: CASSLPTPGRTVYF
clone_size: NA
v_call: TRBV6-6

cdr3_aa: CASSIGLAGESGELFF
clone_size: NA
v_call: TRBV7-9

cdr3_aa: CASSLWRGRDTGELFF
clone_size: NA
v_call: TRBV28

cdr3_aa: CASSRQREGPETQYF
clone_size: few
v_call: TRBV11-2

cdr3_aa: CAWMVSGAVETQYF
clone_size: few
v_call: TRBV30

cdr3_aa: CASSVEGESQPQHF
clone_size: NA
v_call: TRBV6-1

cdr3_aa: CASRHLTSGKETQYF
clone_size: NA
v_call: TRBV7-9

cdr3_aa: CASSFTGTGTQYF
clone_size: few
v_call: TRBV5-6

cdr3_aa: CASTDDLAKNIQYF
clone_size: NA
v_call: TRBV6-6

cdr3_aa: CASSPTGNTEAFF
clone_size: NA
v_call: TRBV7-3

cdr3_aa: CASSFANRALAKNIQYF
clone_size: NA
v_call: TRBV5-6

cdr3_aa: CSVEGTANTGELFF
clone_size: few
v_call: TRBV29-1

cdr3_aa: CASSFSTAVEDTQYF
clone_size: NA
v_call: TRBV9

cdr3_aa: CASSVKVRTGELFF
clone_size: NA
v_call: TRBV2

cdr3_aa: CASSLRGRAALYEQYF
clone_size: few
v_call: TRBV4-1

cdr3_aa: CASSLDPGSNYGYTF
clone_size: few
v_call: TRBV7-2

cdr3_aa: CACYGQGQETQYF
clone_size: NA
v_call: TRBV30

cdr3_aa: CASSLAASWAGKFF
clone_size: NA
v_call: TRBV5-6

cdr3_aa: CAISELQTTIPGYTF
clone_size: NA
v_call: TRBV10-3

cdr3_aa: CASSLVGNSKPNTEAFF
clone_size: NA
v_call: TRBV7-2

cdr3_aa: CACTRTGRNEQFF
clone_size: NA
v_call: TRBV30